This T cell receptor beta chain was sequenced in a study of beta chain features in type 1 diabetes. At least ten counts were recorded for this clone. Other nucleotide sequences from this sample produce the same CDR3. One heparinised blood draw averaging approximately 120 mL was given by each donor. Researchers reported sorting CD4+ naive, central memory, regulatory and stem cell-like memory cells via CD45RO/CCR7/CD25/CD127/CD95/CD27. The length of the CDR3 is 13 residues. Trimming removed 1 base from V and 1 base from J, with 3 bases in between. The V gene's germline CDR1 is LGHNA and CDR2 YSLEER. TCRB transcripts that were expressed got sequenced, as all of the isolated RNA had been reverse transcribed. Here immunoSEQ multiplex PCR was the method, and the copy in TCRdb shows in-frame clones only, minus some. The sample includes some 410,000 clones, around 14% seen only once; the top ten take roughly 0.033%.

This rearrangement joins TRBV4-3 to TRBJ2-3; no clear D gene. The source material was naive CD4+ T cells from blood. This TCR derives from a man aged 25-40 years in good health. The CDR3 bases are TGCGCCAGCAGCCAAGTCGGCACAGATACGCAGTATTTT. This sequence encodes CASSQVGTDTQYF.